These 5 T cell receptor beta chains were all obtained from the same sample, sequenced in a study of T cell responses to AZD1222 COVID-19 vaccine. TCRdb's table, derived via immunoSEQ multiplex PCR, lists solely in-frame clones and lacks some. The sample consists of more than 110,000 clones, 80% to 95% of them appearing once. The input for sequencing was peripheral blood, taken on day 0 of AZD1222 vaccination. The receptor source for this set is an adult in good health.

The chain joins TRBV9 to TRBJ2-7, with 11 bases fitting TRBD2. V was pared by 0 bases and J by 4 bases, with 3 bases of the junction left unmatched. The CDR3 spans 15 residues. From germline, CDR1 is SGDLS and CDR2 YYNGEE. CDR3 loop: CASSVGSSGGYEQYF. Written as DNA, the CDR3 is TGTGCCAGCAGCGTAGGTTCTAGCGGGGGGTACGAGCAGTACTTC.

The count of this clone is one. The chain employs TRBV14 and TRBJ1-2; the D is unclear. Germline lookup yields CDR1 SGHDN and CDR2 FVKESK. The CDR3 is made up of 13 amino acids. Between the trimmed V and J ends, which lost 4 bases and 3 bases, there was a span of 9 bases. CDR3 nucleotide sequence: TGTGCCAGCAGCCTCAGATCACACTATGGCTACACCTTC. It yields the protein CASSLRSHYGYTF.

V and J are TRBV7-2 and TRBJ2-5; D remains unclear. V lost 0 bases, J lost 7 bases, and 12 bases lay in between. The germline CDR1 and CDR2 sequences are SGHTA and FQGNSA. This CDR3 is 14 amino acids long. CDR3 sequence (DNA): TGTGCCAGCAGCTTAGCGTCTATGTCTTCGACCCAGTACTTC. Translating gives CASSLASMSSTQYF.

This chain links TRBV14 with TRBJ1-3; TRBD1 matches 7 bases. The CDR3 consists of 17 residues. Germline V gene lookup returns CDR1 SGHDN and CDR2 FVKESK. V trimming: 3 bases; J trimming: 0 bases; junction bases outside the gene matches: 8. CDR3 sequence: CASSQITGVYSGNTIYF. The CDR3, as DNA: TGTGCCAGCAGCCAGATTACAGGGGTCTACTCTGGAAACACCATATATTTT.

The chain joins TRBV24-1 to TRBJ2-2, with D maybe TRBD2 (6 bases). V lost 0 bases, J lost 1 base, and 8 bases lay in between. This CDR3 spans 16 amino acids. From germline, CDR1 is KGHDR and CDR2 SFDVKD. CDR3 nucleotide sequence: TGTGCCACCAGTGATTTGCCGCGGGGGAACACCGGGGAGCTGTTTTTT. Translating gives CATSDLPRGNTGELFF.